The 2 T cell receptor beta chains below come from one sample, sequenced in a study of response to subunit inactivated influenza vaccine. TCRdb reanalysed the RT-PCR reads using MiXCR and keeps one entry per CDR3 protein. In the table there are under 200,000 distinct CDR3 sequences, approximately 11% of which are singletons. Here the sequenced sample was non-naive T cells sorted from PBMCs, taken about 40 days after vaccination. The receptors were sampled from a middle-aged man who received an inactivated influenza vaccine.

Many counts were recorded for this clonotype. This chain joins TRBV28 and TRBJ2-3; D ambiguous. V lost 5 bases, J lost 6 bases, and 9 bases lay in between. This CDR3 has 12 amino acids. Per the germline V gene, CDR1 is MDHEN and CDR2 is SYDVKM. CDR3 residues: CASSPVIDTQYF. CDR3 coding DNA: TGTGCCAGCAGTCCAGTCATTGATACGCAGTATTTT. Drawing the rest from reference TRBV28 and TRBJ2-3, the complete variable domain is DVKVTQSSRYLVKRTGEKVFLECVQDMDHENMFWYRQDPGLGLRLIYFSYDVKMKEKGDIPEGYSVSREKKERFSLILESASTNQTSMYLCASSPVIDTQYFGPGTRLTVL.

Regarding this clonotype: At one boundary the junction diverges from the germline segment, which might be a read error. V and J are TRBV11-2 and TRBJ1-1; D not resolved. The CDR3 has 14 amino acids. Germline loops: CDR1 SGHAT, CDR2 FQNNGV. The CDR3 loop is CAISPGRSNTEAFF. DNA of the CDR3: TGTGCCATCAGCCCTGGGCGATCGAACACTGAAGCTTTCTTT.